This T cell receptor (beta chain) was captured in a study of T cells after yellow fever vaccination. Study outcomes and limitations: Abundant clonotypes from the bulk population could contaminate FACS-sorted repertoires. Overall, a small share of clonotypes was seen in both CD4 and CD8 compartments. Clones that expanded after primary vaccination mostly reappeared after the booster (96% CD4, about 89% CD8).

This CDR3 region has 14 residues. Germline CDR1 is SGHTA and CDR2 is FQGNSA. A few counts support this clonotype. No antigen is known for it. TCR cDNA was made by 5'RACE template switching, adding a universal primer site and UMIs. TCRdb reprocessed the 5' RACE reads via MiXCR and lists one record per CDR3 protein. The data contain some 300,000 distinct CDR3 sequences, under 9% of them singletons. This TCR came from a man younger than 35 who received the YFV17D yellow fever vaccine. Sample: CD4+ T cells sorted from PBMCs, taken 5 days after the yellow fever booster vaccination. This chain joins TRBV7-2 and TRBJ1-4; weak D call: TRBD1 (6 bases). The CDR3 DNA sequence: TGTGCTAGTACAACGGGACAAAGGAGTGAAAAACTGTTTTTT. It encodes CASTTGQRSEKLFF. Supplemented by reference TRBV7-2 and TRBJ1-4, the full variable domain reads GAGVSQSPSNKVTEKGKDVELRCDPISGHTALYWYRQSLGQGLEFLIYFQGNSAPDKSGLPSDRFSAERTGGSVSTLTIQRTQQEDSAVYLCASTTGQRSEKLFFGSGTQLSVL.